The count of the clone carrying this T cell receptor beta chain is one. The sample is drawn from a study of control samples from healthy donors and cancer patients. TCRdb's copy holds only in-frame clones and misses some; the assay was immunoSEQ multiplex PCR. Of about 160,000 clones listed, about 87% were seen once; the top ten hold about 12%. The V gene lost 4 bases and the J gene lost 5 bases, with 11 bases spanning the gap. Germline V gene sequence: CDR1 LNHDA, CDR2 SQIVND (reference sequence). There are 13 residues in the CDR3. This TCR derives from a man aged 30-40 years in good health. Material: blood. The chain recombines TRBV19 with TRBJ1-1; D ambiguous. Here the CDR3 DNA reads TGTGCCAGTAGTAGTCAGTACGGGACTGAAGCTTTCTTT. It encodes CASSSQYGTEAFF.